These T cell receptor beta chains were read from a single sample in a study of cytomegalovirus exposure and HLA in healthy donors. The table came from immunoSEQ multiplex PCR; TCRdb's copy has only in-frame clones and leaves some out. The sample holds a few hundred thousand clones; 75% to 85% are singletons and the top ten take about 0.3%. Sequencing input: PBMCs. The source of these receptors is a girl aged 2 to 10 in good health and CMV-seronegative. Each CDR3 is given with its conserved first and last residue. The order of the fields is D gene, J gene, clone size, V gene, CDR3 DNA, CDR3 protein. D genes are given only for firm matches. A row's size may be missing; if present it is once, few, many or a size class.

d_gene: TRBD2
j_gene: TRBJ2-7
abundance: .
v_gene: TRBV7-2
CDR3nt: TGTGCCAGCAGCCTCCTAGCGGGGGGGCCCTACGAGCAGTACTTC
CDR3aa: CASSLLAGGPYEQYF

d_gene: TRBD2
j_gene: TRBJ2-7
abundance: .
v_gene: TRBV19
CDR3nt: TGTGCCAGTAGCTCCGGGACTAGTCTAATCTACGAGCAGTACTTC
CDR3aa: CASSSGTSLIYEQYF

d_gene: .
j_gene: TRBJ1-5
abundance: .
v_gene: TRBV19
CDR3nt: TGTGCCAGTAGTAGCAGGGGACAAGGGCCCCAGCATTTT
CDR3aa: CASSSRGQGPQHF

d_gene: .
j_gene: TRBJ2-7
abundance: .
v_gene: TRBV6-6
CDR3nt: TGTGCCAGCAGCTACGTCCCCACAGCCACCTCCTACGAGCAGTACTTC
CDR3aa: CASSYVPTATSYEQYF

d_gene: .
j_gene: TRBJ2-1
abundance: .
v_gene: TRBV19
CDR3nt: TGTGCCAGTACCCACACTTCTGCCAGGCGCAAGCAGTTCTTC
CDR3aa: CASTHTSARRKQFF

d_gene: TRBD1
j_gene: TRBJ1-2
abundance: few
v_gene: TRBV5-4
CDR3nt: TGTGCCAGCAGCTTGGTCCACAGGGGGGGAGGCTACACCTTC
CDR3aa: CASSLVHRGGGYTF

d_gene: TRBD1
j_gene: TRBJ2-7
abundance: once
v_gene: TRBV11-3
CDR3nt: TGTGCCAGCAGCTTAGAGGACAGGGGTGAGAGTGGGGAGCAGTACTTC
CDR3aa: CASSLEDRGESGEQYF

d_gene: TRBD1
j_gene: TRBJ1-5
abundance: .
v_gene: TRBV6-1
CDR3nt: TGTGCCAGCAGGGACAGGGGCTATAGCAATCAGCCCCAGCATTTT
CDR3aa: CASRDRGYSNQPQHF

d_gene: TRBD2
j_gene: TRBJ2-1
abundance: .
v_gene: TRBV27
CDR3nt: TGTGCCAGCAGTTCCCGTCGACTAGCGGGATCCTACAATGAGCAGTTCTTC
CDR3aa: CASSSRRLAGSYNEQFF

d_gene: TRBD1
j_gene: TRBJ1-5
abundance: .
v_gene: TRBV6-4
CDR3nt: TGTGCCAGCAGTGACCGGGCGACAGGGGGCAATCAGCCCCAGCATTTT
CDR3aa: CASSDRATGGNQPQHF

d_gene: TRBD2
j_gene: TRBJ2-1
abundance: few
v_gene: TRBV27
CDR3nt: TGTGCCAGCAGTCCCTTGGCTACTAGCGGGATCTACAATGAGCAGTTCTTC
CDR3aa: CASSPLATSGIYNEQFF

d_gene: TRBD2
j_gene: TRBJ2-5
abundance: .
v_gene: TRBV5-1
CDR3nt: TGCGCCAGCAGCCGGGGGGGGCAGGACCAAGAGACCCAGTACTTC
CDR3aa: CASSRGGQDQETQYF

d_gene: TRBD1
j_gene: TRBJ1-1
abundance: .
v_gene: TRBV18
CDR3nt: TGTGCCAGCTCAGAAAGGACAGGCAACACTGAAGCTTTCTTT
CDR3aa: CASSERTGNTEAFF

d_gene: .
j_gene: TRBJ2-2
abundance: .
v_gene: TRBV6-4
CDR3nt: TGTGCCAGCAGTGACTCCGACACCGGGGAGCTGTTTTTT
CDR3aa: CASSDSDTGELFF

d_gene: TRBD1
j_gene: TRBJ1-3
abundance: .
v_gene: TRBV6-5
CDR3nt: TGTGCCAGCAGTGGGGGACAGGTCGGAAACACCATATATTTT
CDR3aa: CASSGGQVGNTIYF

d_gene: .
j_gene: TRBJ1-5
abundance: .
v_gene: TRBV25-1
CDR3nt: TGTGCCAGCAGTTTGGCAGGATCCAATCAGCCCCAGCATTTT
CDR3aa: CASSLAGSNQPQHF

d_gene: .
j_gene: TRBJ1-4
abundance: .
v_gene: TRBV7-9
CDR3nt: TGTGCCAGCAGCCCGTTGAGACCGGAGGGCTCGGATGAAAAACTGTTTTTT
CDR3aa: CASSPLRPEGSDEKLFF

d_gene: .
j_gene: TRBJ2-1
abundance: .
v_gene: TRBV4-1
CDR3nt: TGCGCCAGCAGCCAAGGAGGTGGAAGGGAGCCCTACAATGAGCAGTTCTTC
CDR3aa: CASSQGGGREPYNEQFF

d_gene: TRBD1
j_gene: TRBJ2-6
abundance: .
v_gene: TRBV5-6
CDR3nt: TGTGCCAGCAGCCTAGACAGGGAAACAACTGGGGCCAACGTCCTGACTTTC
CDR3aa: CASSLDRETTGANVLTF

d_gene: .
j_gene: TRBJ2-1
abundance: .
v_gene: TRBV7-3
CDR3nt: TGTGCCAGCAGCTTAATGGGCAGCTCCTACAATGAGCAGTTCTTC
CDR3aa: CASSLMGSSYNEQFF

d_gene: .
j_gene: TRBJ1-6
abundance: once
v_gene: TRBV5-1
CDR3nt: TGCGCCAGCAGCTTGCAGGATACGAGCTCCTATAATTCACCCCTCCACTTT
CDR3aa: CASSLQDTSSYNSPLHF

d_gene: .
j_gene: TRBJ2-3
abundance: .
v_gene: TRBV11-2
CDR3nt: TGTGCCAGCAGCTTAGTTCGGCCTCGTCGGGACATAGATACGCAGTATTTT
CDR3aa: CASSLVRPRRDIDTQYF

d_gene: .
j_gene: TRBJ1-5
abundance: .
v_gene: TRBV7-8
CDR3nt: TGTGCCAGCAGCTTGGGCCTCCCTCAATGGGGCTATAGCAATCAGCCCCAGCATTTT
CDR3aa: CASSLGLPQWGYSNQPQHF

d_gene: TRBD1
j_gene: TRBJ1-4
abundance: .
v_gene: TRBV5-8
CDR3nt: TGTGCCAGCAGACCCCAACAGGGGGATGAAAAACTGTTTTTT
CDR3aa: CASRPQQGDEKLFF

d_gene: .
j_gene: TRBJ2-6
abundance: .
v_gene: TRBV6-1
CDR3nt: TGTGCCAGTCTGTTCTCTGGGGCCAACGTCCTGACTTTC
CDR3aa: CASLFSGANVLTF

d_gene: .
j_gene: TRBJ2-7
abundance: .
v_gene: TRBV9
CDR3nt: TGTGCCAGCAGCGTAGAGGACAGCTACGAGCAGTACTTC
CDR3aa: CASSVEDSYEQYF

d_gene: .
j_gene: TRBJ1-5
abundance: .
v_gene: TRBV6-1
CDR3nt: TGTGCCAGCAGTGAAGCTTACCCCAGTGATAGCAATCAGCCCCAGCATTTT
CDR3aa: CASSEAYPSDSNQPQHF

d_gene: TRBD1
j_gene: TRBJ2-1
abundance: .
v_gene: TRBV19
CDR3nt: TGTGCCAGTAGTGTGGGACAGGTCTCCTACAATGAGCAGTTCTTC
CDR3aa: CASSVGQVSYNEQFF

d_gene: TRBD1
j_gene: TRBJ2-7
abundance: .
v_gene: TRBV7-9
CDR3nt: TGTGCCAGCAGCTTAACGGACAGGGGTCGCAAACAGCAGTACTTC
CDR3aa: CASSLTDRGRKQQYF

d_gene: .
j_gene: TRBJ1-6
abundance: .
v_gene: TRBV5-1
CDR3nt: TGCGCCAGCAGCTTGTGGCCAGGGTCTTATTCACCCCTCCACTTT
CDR3aa: CASSLWPGSYSPLHF

d_gene: .
j_gene: TRBJ2-7
abundance: few
v_gene: TRBV11-3
CDR3nt: TGTGCCAGCAGCTTGGAGTCGTTAGAGTACGAGCAGTACTTC
CDR3aa: CASSLESLEYEQYF

d_gene: .
j_gene: TRBJ2-2
abundance: once
v_gene: TRBV27
CDR3nt: TGTGCCAGCAGTTTAATCCCGGGCAGGGGGGACGGGGAGCTGTTTTTT
CDR3aa: CASSLIPGRGDGELFF

d_gene: .
j_gene: TRBJ2-7
abundance: once
v_gene: TRBV30
CDR3nt: TGTGCCTGGAATCGCGGGGTCGCGTACGAGCAGTACTTC
CDR3aa: CAWNRGVAYEQYF

d_gene: TRBD1
j_gene: TRBJ1-4
abundance: .
v_gene: TRBV5-1
CDR3nt: TGCGCCAGCAGCGCGGGACAGGGGGAGTTCAATGAAAAACTGTTTTTT
CDR3aa: CASSAGQGEFNEKLFF

d_gene: TRBD2
j_gene: TRBJ2-1
abundance: few
v_gene: TRBV9
CDR3nt: TGTGCCAGCAGCCCCCGGAGCGGGAGCTCCTACAATGAGCAGTTCTTC
CDR3aa: CASSPRSGSSYNEQFF

d_gene: TRBD2
j_gene: TRBJ2-7
abundance: .
v_gene: TRBV27
CDR3nt: TGTGCCAGCAGTTTTCCCGGGACTAGCGGGGGGGACCAGAGGTACGAGCAGTACTTC
CDR3aa: CASSFPGTSGGDQRYEQYF

d_gene: .
j_gene: TRBJ2-1
abundance: few
v_gene: TRBV11-2
CDR3nt: TGTGCCAGCAGCTTTGGGCTTTTCAGCTCCTACAATGAGCAGTTCTTC
CDR3aa: CASSFGLFSSYNEQFF

d_gene: TRBD1
j_gene: TRBJ2-3
abundance: .
v_gene: TRBV5-4
CDR3nt: TGTGCCAGCAGCTTGCGGGGACAGGGGGCCGTGACAGATACGCAGTATTTT
CDR3aa: CASSLRGQGAVTDTQYF

d_gene: TRBD2
j_gene: TRBJ2-3
abundance: .
v_gene: TRBV5-6
CDR3nt: TGTGCCAGCAGCTTTACAAGCGGGAGTAGTAGAGATACGCAGTATTTT
CDR3aa: CASSFTSGSSRDTQYF

d_gene: .
j_gene: TRBJ2-7
abundance: .
v_gene: TRBV13
CDR3nt: TGTGCCAGCAGCGCCAGTAGCAAATACGAGCAGTACTTC
CDR3aa: CASSASSKYEQYF